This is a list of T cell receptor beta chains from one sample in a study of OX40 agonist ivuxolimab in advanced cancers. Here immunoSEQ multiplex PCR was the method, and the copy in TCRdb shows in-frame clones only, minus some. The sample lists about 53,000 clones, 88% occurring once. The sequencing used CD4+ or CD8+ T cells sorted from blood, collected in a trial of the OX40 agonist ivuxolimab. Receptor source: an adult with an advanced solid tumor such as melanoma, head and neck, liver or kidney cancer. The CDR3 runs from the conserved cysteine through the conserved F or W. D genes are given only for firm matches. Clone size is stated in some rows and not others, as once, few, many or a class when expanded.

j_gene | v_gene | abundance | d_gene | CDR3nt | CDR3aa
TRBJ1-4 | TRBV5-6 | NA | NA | TGTGCCAGCAGCTTGGCGGGGTTTGGAAAACTGTTTTTT | CASSLAGFGKLFF
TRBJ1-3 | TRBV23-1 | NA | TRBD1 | TGCGCCAGCAGGGGGACAGGGGCTGGAAACACCATATATTTT | CASRGTGAGNTIYF
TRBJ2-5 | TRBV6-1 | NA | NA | TGTGCCAGCAGTGATTGGGGGCGCCAAGAGACCCAGTACTTC | CASSDWGRQETQYF
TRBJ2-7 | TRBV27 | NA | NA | TGTGCCAGCAGTTTCGGGCTCGAGCAGTACTTC | CASSFGLEQYF
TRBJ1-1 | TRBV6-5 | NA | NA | TGTGCCAGCAGTCCGGGACCCCTGAACACTGAAGCTTCCTTT | CASSPGPLNTEASF
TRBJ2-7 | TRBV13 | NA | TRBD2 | TGTGCCAGCAGCCACTCGACTAGCGGGTACGAGCAGTACTTC | CASSHSTSGYEQYF
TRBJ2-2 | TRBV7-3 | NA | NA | TGTGCCAGCAGCCTCAACGTAGGGACCGGGGAGCTGTTTTTT | CASSLNVGTGELFF
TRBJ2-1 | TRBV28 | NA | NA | TGTGCCAGCAGTTTAAAAGGCGGGTTCGATGAGCAGTTCTTC | CASSLKGGFDEQFF
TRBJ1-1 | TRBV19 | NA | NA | TGTGCCAGTAGTATAACTAGCCTCACTGAAGCTTTCTTT | CASSITSLTEAFF
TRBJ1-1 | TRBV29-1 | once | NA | TGCAGCGTTGTAGGGGGGAGGTCTGAAGCTTTCTTT | CSVVGGRSEAFF
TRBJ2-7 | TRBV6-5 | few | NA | TGTGCCAGCAGTTACTCGACGACGGGTATCGACGAGCAGTACTTC | CASSYSTTGIDEQYF